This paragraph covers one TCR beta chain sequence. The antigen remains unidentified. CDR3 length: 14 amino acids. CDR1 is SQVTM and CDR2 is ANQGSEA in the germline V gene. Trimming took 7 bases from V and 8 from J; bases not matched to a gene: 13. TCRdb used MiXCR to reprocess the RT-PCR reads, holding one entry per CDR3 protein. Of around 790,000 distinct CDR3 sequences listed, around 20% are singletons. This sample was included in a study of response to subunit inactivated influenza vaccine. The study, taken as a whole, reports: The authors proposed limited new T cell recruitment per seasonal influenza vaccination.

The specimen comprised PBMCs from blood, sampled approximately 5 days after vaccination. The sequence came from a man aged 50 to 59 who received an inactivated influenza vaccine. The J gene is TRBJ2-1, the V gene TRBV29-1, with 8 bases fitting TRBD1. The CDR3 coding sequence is TGCAGCGCTTTGACAGGGGCTGGGATTGATGAGCAGTTCTTC. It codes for CSALTGAGIDEQFF.